This T cell receptor (beta chain) was identified in a study of Tregs in tolerant kidney transplant recipients. The protocol was immunoSEQ multiplex PCR, while the TCRdb copy is restricted to in-frame clones and leaves out a portion. The sample shows approximately 100,000 clones, over 85% of them seen only once. The CDR3 runs 17 residues. Germline-derived CDR1 and CDR2 are SGHVS and FQNEAQ. V was clipped by 3 bases and J by 6 bases; unmatched bases: 14. This sequence was found in a human donor who received a combined kidney and bone marrow transplant. The source was CD4+ T cells from blood, collected before the transplant. The rearrangement uses TRBV7-8 and TRBJ1-5; 7 bases match TRBD1. In DNA, the CDR3 is TGTGCCAGCAGCTTTAATAAAATGACAGGGCGCGTTCAGCCCCAGCATTTT. This translates into CASSFNKMTGRVQPQHF.